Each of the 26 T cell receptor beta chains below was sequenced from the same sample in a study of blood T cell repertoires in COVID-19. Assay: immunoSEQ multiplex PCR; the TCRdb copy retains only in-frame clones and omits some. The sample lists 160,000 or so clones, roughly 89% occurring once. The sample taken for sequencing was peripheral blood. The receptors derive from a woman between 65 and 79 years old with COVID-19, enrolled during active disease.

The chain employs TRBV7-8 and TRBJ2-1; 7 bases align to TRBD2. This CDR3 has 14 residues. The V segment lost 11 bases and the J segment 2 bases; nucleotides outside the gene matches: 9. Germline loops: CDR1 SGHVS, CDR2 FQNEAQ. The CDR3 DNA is TGTGCCGCCGGGGGGACTATTCCCTACAATGAGCAGTTCTTC. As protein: CAAGGTIPYNEQFF.

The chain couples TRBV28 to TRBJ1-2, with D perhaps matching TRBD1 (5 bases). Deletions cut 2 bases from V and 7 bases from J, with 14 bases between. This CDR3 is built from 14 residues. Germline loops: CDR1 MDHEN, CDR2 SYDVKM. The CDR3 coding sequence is TGTGCCAGCAGTTTAGTCGTCAGGGAAGTTGGCTACACCTTC. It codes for CASSLVVREVGYTF.

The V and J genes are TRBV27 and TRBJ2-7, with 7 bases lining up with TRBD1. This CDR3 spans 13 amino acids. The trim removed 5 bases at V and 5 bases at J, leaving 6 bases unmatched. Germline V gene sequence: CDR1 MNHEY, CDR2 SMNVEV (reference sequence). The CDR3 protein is CASSIHRGDEQYF. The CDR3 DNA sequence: TGTGCCAGCAGTATCCACAGGGGCGACGAGCAGTACTTC.

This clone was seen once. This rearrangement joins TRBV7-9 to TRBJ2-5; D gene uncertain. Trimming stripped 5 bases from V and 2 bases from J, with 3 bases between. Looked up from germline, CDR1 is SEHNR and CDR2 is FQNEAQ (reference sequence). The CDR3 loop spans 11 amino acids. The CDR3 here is CASSPQETQYF. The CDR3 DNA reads TGTGCCAGCAGCCCACAAGAGACCCAGTACTTC. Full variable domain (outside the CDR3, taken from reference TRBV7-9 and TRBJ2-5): DTGVSQNPRHKITKRGQNVTFRCDPISEHNRLYWYRQTLGQGPEFLTYFQNEAQLEKSRLLSDRFSAERPKGSFSTLEIQRTEQGDSAMYLCASSPQETQYFGPGTRLLVL.

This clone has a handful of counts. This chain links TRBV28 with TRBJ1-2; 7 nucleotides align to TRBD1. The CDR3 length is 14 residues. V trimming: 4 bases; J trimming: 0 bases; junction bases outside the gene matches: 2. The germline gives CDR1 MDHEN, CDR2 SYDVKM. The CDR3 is CASSSGGTNYGYTF. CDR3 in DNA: TGTGCCAGCAGTTCAGGGGGGACTAACTATGGCTACACCTTC.

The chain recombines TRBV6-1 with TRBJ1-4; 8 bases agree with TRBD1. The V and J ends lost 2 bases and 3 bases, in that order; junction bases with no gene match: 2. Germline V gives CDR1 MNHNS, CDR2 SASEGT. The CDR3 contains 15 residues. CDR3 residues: CASSEQGAANEKLFF. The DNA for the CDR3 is TGTGCCAGCAGTGAACAGGGGGCTGCTAATGAAAAACTGTTTTTT.

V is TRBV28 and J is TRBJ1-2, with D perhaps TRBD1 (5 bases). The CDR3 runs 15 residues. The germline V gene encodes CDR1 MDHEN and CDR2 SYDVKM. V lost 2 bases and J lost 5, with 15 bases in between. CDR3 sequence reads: CASSLGQGQWYGYTF. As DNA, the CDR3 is TGTGCCAGCAGTTTAGGCCAGGGCCAATGGTATGGCTACACCTTC.

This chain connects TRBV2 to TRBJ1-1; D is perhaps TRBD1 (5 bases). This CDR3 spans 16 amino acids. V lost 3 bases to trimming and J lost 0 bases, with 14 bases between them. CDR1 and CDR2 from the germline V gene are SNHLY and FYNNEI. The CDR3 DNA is TGTGCCAGCAGTGACGGCAGGGTATTCGTGAACACTGAAGCTTTCTTT. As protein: CASSDGRVFVNTEAFF.

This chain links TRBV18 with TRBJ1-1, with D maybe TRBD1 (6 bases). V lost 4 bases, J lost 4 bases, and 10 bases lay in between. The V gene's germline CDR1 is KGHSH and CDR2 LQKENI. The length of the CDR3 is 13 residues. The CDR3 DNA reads TGTGCCAGCTCACAACAGGGCTTCACTGAAGCTTTCTTT. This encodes CASSQQGFTEAFF.

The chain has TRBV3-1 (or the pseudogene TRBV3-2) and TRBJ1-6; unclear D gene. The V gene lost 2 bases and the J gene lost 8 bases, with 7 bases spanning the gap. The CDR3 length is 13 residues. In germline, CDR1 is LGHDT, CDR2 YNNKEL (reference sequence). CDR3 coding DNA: TGTGCCAGCAGCCAACGTCGGGATTCACCCCTCCACTTT. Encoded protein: CASSQRRDSPLHF.

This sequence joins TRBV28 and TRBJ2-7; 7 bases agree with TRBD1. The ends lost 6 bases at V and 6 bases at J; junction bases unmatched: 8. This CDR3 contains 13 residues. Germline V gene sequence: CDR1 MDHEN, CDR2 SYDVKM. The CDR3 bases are TGTGCCAGCAGAATAGGCAGGGGGAGCGAGCAGTACTTC. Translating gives CASRIGRGSEQYF.

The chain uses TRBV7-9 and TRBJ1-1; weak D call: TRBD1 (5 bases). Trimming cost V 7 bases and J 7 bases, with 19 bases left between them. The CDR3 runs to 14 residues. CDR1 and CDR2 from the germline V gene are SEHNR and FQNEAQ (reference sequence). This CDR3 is CASTLTGQGGEAFF. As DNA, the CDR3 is TGTGCCAGCACCCTTACGGGGCAGGGAGGTGAAGCTTTCTTT. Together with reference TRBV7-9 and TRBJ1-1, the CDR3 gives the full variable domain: DTGVSQNPRHKITKRGQNVTFRCDPISEHNRLYWYRQTLGQGPEFLTYFQNEAQLEKSRLLSDRFSAERPKGSFSTLEIQRTEQGDSAMYLCASTLTGQGGEAFFGQGTRLTVV.

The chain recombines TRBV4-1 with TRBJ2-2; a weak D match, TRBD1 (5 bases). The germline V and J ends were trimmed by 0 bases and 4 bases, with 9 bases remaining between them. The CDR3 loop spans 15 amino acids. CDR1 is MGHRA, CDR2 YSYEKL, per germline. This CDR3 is CASSQDRVSTGELFF. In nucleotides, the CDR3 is TGCGCCAGCAGCCAAGACAGGGTGAGCACCGGGGAGCTGTTTTTT.

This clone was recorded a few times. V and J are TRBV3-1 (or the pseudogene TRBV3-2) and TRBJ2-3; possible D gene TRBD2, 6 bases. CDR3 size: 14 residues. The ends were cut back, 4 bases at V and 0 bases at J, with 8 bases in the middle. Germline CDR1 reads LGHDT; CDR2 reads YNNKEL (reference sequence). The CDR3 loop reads CASSPGTSTDTQYF. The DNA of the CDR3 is TGTGCCAGCAGCCCCGGGACTAGCACAGATACGCAGTATTTT.

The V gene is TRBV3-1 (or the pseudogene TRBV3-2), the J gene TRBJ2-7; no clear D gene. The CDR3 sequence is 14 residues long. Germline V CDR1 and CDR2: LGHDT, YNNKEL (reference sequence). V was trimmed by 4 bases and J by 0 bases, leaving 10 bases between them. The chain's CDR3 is CASSRASSSYEQYF. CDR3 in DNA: TGTGCCAGCAGCCGGGCCAGTAGCTCCTACGAGCAGTACTTC.

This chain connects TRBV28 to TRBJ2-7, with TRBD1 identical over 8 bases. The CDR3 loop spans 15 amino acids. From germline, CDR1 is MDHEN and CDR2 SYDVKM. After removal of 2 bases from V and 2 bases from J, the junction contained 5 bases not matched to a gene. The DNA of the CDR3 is TGTGCCAGCAGTTTAGTTGGGACAGGCCCCTACGAGCAGTACTTC. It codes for CASSLVGTGPYEQYF.

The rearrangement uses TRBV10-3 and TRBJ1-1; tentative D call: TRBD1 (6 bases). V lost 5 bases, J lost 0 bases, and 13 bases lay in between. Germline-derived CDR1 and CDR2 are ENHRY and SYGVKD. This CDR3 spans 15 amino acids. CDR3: CAISKGDILNTEAFF. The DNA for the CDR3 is TGTGCCATCAGTAAGGGGGACATATTGAACACTGAAGCTTTCTTT.

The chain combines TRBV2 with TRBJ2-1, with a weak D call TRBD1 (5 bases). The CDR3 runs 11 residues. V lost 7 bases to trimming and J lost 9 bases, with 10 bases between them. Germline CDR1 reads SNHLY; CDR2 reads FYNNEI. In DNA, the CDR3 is TGTGCCAGCAATCTTCAGGGTGAGCAGTTCTTC. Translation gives CASNLQGEQFF.

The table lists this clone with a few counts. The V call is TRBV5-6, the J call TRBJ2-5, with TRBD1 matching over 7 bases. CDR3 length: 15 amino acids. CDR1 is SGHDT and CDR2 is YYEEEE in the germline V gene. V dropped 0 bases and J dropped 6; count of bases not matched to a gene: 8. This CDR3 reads CASSLASTGRQTQYF. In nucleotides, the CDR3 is TGTGCCAGCAGCTTGGCCTCGACAGGGCGGCAGACCCAGTACTTC.

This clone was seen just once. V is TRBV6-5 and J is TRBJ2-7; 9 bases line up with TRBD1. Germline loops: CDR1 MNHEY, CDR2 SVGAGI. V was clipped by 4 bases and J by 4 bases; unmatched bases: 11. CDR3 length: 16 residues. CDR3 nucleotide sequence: TGTGCCAGCAGTTCAAAAATACAGGGGGCCCTATACGAGCAGTACTTC. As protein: CASSSKIQGALYEQYF.

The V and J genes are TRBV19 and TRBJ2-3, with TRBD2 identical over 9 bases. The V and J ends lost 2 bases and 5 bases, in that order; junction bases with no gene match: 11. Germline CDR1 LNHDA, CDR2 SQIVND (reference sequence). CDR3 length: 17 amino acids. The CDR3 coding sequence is TGTGCCAGTAGTATATCGGAAAGCGGGGGGCAGAGAGATACGCAGTATTTT. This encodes CASSISESGGQRDTQYF.

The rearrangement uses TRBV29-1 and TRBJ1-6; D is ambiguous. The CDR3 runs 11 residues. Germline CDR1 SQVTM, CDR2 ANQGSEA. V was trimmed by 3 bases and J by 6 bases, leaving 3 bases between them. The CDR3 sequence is CSVESNSPLHF. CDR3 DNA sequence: TGCAGCGTTGAGAGTAATTCACCCCTCCACTTT.

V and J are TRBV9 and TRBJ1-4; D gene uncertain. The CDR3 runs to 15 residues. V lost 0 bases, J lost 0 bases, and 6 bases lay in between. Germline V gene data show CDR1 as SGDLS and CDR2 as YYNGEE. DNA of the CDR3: TGTGCCAGCAGCGTAGGGCAGGCAACTAATGAAAAACTGTTTTTT. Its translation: CASSVGQATNEKLFF.

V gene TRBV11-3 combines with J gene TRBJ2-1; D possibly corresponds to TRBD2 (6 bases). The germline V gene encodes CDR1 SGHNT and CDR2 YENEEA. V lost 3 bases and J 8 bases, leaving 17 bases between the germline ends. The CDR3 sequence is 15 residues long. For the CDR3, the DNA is TGTGCCAGCAGCTTGGAAGGGAGGCTACGCGATGAGCAGTTCTTC. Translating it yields CASSLEGRLRDEQFF.

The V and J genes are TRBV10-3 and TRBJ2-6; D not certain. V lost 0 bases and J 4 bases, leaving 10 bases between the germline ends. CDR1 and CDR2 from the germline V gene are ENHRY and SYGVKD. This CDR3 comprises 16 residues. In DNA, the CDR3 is TGTGCCATCAGTGAGTCTTCAGAAAAGGGGGCCAACGTCCTGACTTTC. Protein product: CAISESSEKGANVLTF.

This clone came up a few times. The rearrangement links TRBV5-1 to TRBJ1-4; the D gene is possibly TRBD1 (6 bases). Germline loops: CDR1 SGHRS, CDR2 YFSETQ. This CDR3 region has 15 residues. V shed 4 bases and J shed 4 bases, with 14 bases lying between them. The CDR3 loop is CASSPGGGDNEKLFF. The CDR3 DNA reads TGCGCCAGCAGCCCTGGAGGGGGGGATAATGAAAAACTGTTTTTT.